These 32 T cell receptor beta chains came from one sample sequenced in a study of human T cells and chemical hapten exposure. TCRdb analysed the RACE reads with MiXCR anew, one entry per CDR3 protein. The sample has more than 85,000 distinct CDR3 sequences, roughly a tenth seen once. Documented time point: patch test 2, 6 weeks after DPC sensitization. Treatment: therapeutic diphenylcyclopropenone sensitization with weekly scalp DPC. The sequencing used whole blood, collected in connection with sensitization to the hapten diphenylcyclopropenone (DPC). The receptors were gathered from a woman in her thirties or forties with alopecia areata. Some clones in this sample may be carry-over from other donors' samples.

The chain joins TRBV7-2 to TRBJ1-2; tentatively, D is TRBD1 (6 bases). The CDR3 extends over 15 amino acids. From germline, CDR1 is SGHTA and CDR2 FQGNSA. Deletions cut 1 base from V and 4 bases from J, with 13 bases between. The CDR3 sequence is CASSLDRDSTYGYTF. The CDR3 bases are TGTGCCAGCAGCTTAGACAGGGATAGTACCTATGGCTACACCTTC.

This clonotype was seen at least ten times. The chain is built from TRBV4-1 and TRBJ2-3, with a weak D call TRBD2 (5 bases). CDR1 is MGHRA and CDR2 is YSYEKL in the germline V gene. Trimming shortened V by 0 bases and J by 0 bases, and 13 bases separated the two germline ends. The CDR3 extends over 17 amino acids. In nucleotides, the CDR3 is TGCGCCAGCAGCCAAGATCCCCTAGCCGCTAGCACAGATACGCAGTATTTT. Encoded protein: CASSQDPLAASTDTQYF.

There are a few counts of this clonotype. The J gene is TRBJ2-1, the V gene TRBV6-5; 8 bases agree with TRBD2. The CDR3 is 16 amino acids. The germline gives CDR1 MNHEY, CDR2 SVGAGI. V shed 6 bases and J 7 bases; nucleotides not matched to a gene: 14. CDR3 nucleotide sequence: TGTGCCAGCAGCTCCTATGGGAGCGGGGGAGCAAATGAGCAGTTCTTC. This gives the protein CASSSYGSGGANEQFF.

A word on this clonotype: This may be a read error: a much more frequent sequence differs by one nucleotide. The chain carries TRBV12-3 or TRBV12-4 and TRBJ2-7; 10 bases fit TRBD2. This CDR3 spans 14 amino acids. In nucleotides, the CDR3 is TGTGCCAGCAGACTGAGCGGGGGGGCCTACGAGCTGTACTTC. Translating gives CASRLSGGAYELYF.

The chain links TRBV10-3 to TRBJ2-7; D possibly uses TRBD1 or TRBD2 (6 bases each). V lost 5 bases and J lost 7, with 9 bases in between. The CDR3 sequence is 11 residues long. Germline CDR1 and CDR2: ENHRY and SYGVKD. The chain's CDR3 is CAISTGREQYF. CDR3 DNA sequence: TGTGCCATCAGTACAGGGAGGGAGCAGTACTTC.

This clonotype was seen many times. This rearrangement joins TRBV7-7 to TRBJ2-7; possible D gene TRBD2, 5 bases. The ends were cut back, 5 bases at V and 4 bases at J, with 15 bases in the middle. Per the germline V gene, CDR1 is SSHAT and CDR2 is FNYEAQ (reference sequence). This CDR3 has 14 residues. CDR3 loop: CASSPSPTAYEQYF. The CDR3 DNA reads as TGTGCCAGCAGCCCTAGCCCAACAGCTTACGAGCAGTACTTC.

This clonotype was recorded many times. The chain recombines TRBV6-6 with TRBJ1-5; 9 bases line up with TRBD1. This CDR3 is built from 14 residues. Germline CDR1 and CDR2: MNHNY and SVGAGI (reference sequence). J lost 2 bases, V lost 6 bases, and 2 bases had no gene match. CDR3 coding DNA: TGTGCCAGCAGACAGGGGGCCGGCAATCAGCCCCAGCATTTT. It codes for CASRQGAGNQPQHF.

The rearrangement links TRBV19 to TRBJ2-4, with a tentative D call TRBD1 (6 bases). Germline V gives CDR1 LNHDA, CDR2 SQIVND (reference sequence). The CDR3 spans 16 residues. V lost 5 bases and J lost 5, with 19 bases in between. The CDR3 DNA reads TGTGCCAGTAGTCCAGGGGACGCCGTAACCCAAAACATTCAGTACTTC. This sequence encodes CASSPGDAVTQNIQYF. The variable domain in full, completed from reference TRBV19 and TRBJ2-4, reads DGGITQSPKYLFRKEGQNVTLSCEQNLNHDAMYWYRQDPGQGLRLIYYSQIVNDFQKGDIAEGYSVSREKKESFPLTVTSAQKNPTAFYLCASSPGDAVTQNIQYFGAGTRLSVL.

Many counts were recorded for this clonotype. The chain employs TRBV6-1 and TRBJ2-5, with 8 bases matching TRBD2. V lost 11 bases and J lost 2; bases outside the gene matches: 10. The CDR3 covers 14 residues. CDR1 is MNHNS, CDR2 SASEGT, per germline. As DNA, the CDR3 is TGTGCCGGAATCGGGGGGGCCGAACAAGAGACCCAGTACTTC. This gives the protein CAGIGGAEQETQYF.

This clonotype was detected many times. The chain joins TRBV12-3 or TRBV12-4 to TRBJ1-1; no clear D gene. V lost 3 bases and J lost 6, with 11 bases in between. The CDR3 extends over 13 amino acids. CDR3 region: CASSLAQVAEAFF. CDR3 in DNA: TGTGCCAGCAGTTTGGCCCAGGTAGCTGAAGCTTTCTTT.

This clonotype was seen only a few times. For the CDR3, the DNA is TGCGCCAGCTCGGGACAGCCAACTTTTAACTATGGCTACACCTTC. Its translation: CASSGQPTFNYGYTF. This rearrangement joins TRBV5-1 to TRBJ1-2, with 7 bases lining up with TRBD1. The CDR3 contains 15 residues. Germline CDR1 and CDR2: SGHRS and YFSETQ. Trimming at V came to 7 bases and at J to 1 base, leaving 10 bases not matched to a gene.

This clonotype has ten or more counts. The rearrangement uses TRBV27 and TRBJ2-1, with 8 bases that match TRBD2. V lost 4 bases, J lost 9 bases, and 11 bases stayed unmatched. The CDR3 is 15 amino acids. Germline CDR1 is MNHEY and CDR2 is SMNVEV (reference sequence). DNA for the CDR3: TGTGCCAGCAGTTCCTCTGGCGGGGGGTTCGGTGAGCAGTTCTTC. This codes for CASSSSGGGFGEQFF.

This clonotype was picked up a small number of times. This sequence joins TRBV11-2 and TRBJ2-1; 10 positions agree with TRBD2. This CDR3 has 15 residues. From germline, CDR1 is SGHAT and CDR2 FQNNGV. Germline trimming cut 6 bases from V and 8 bases from J; bases unmatched to any gene: 10. CDR3 sequence reads: CASSPLAGAIYEQFF. CDR3 bases: TGTGCCAGCAGTCCTCTAGCGGGGGCTATTTATGAGCAGTTCTTC. The full variable domain, completed using reference TRBV11-2 and TRBJ2-1, is EAGVAQSPRYKIIEKRQSVAFWCNPISGHATLYWYQQILGQGPKLLIQFQNNGVVDDSQLPKDRFSAERLKGVDSTLKIQPAKLEDSAVYLCASSPLAGAIYEQFFGPGTRLTVL.

The chain has TRBV7-8 and TRBJ1-1; D gene uncertain. V lost 5 bases and J lost 1, with 8 bases in between. The germline V gene has CDR1 SGHVS and CDR2 FQNEAQ. The CDR3 is made up of 13 amino acids. DNA for the CDR3: TGTGCCAGCAGCGAGCAACAGAACACTGAAGCTTTCTTT. Translating it yields CASSEQQNTEAFF.

This clonotype was counted between two and nine times. The chain is built from TRBV20-1 and TRBJ2-5; D tentatively fits TRBD1 or TRBD2 (6 bases each). The CDR3 loop spans 13 amino acids. Germline V gene data show CDR1 as DFQATT and CDR2 as SNEGSKA (reference sequence). The CDR3 nucleotides read TGCACCCTGGCGGCCGGGGGCGCAGAGACCCAGTACTTC. Translating gives CTLAAGGAETQYF.

In this sample, this clonotype turned up many times. V usage is TRBV24-1 and J usage is TRBJ2-2, with 8 positions matching TRBD1. With V trimmed by 4 bases and J by 6 bases, 9 bases remained unmatched. The length of the CDR3 is 16 residues. Germline V gene data show CDR1 as KGHDR and CDR2 as SFDVKD. The CDR3 region is CATSEPHLTGAGELFF. The DNA for the CDR3 is TGTGCCACCAGTGAACCGCACTTGACAGGGGCCGGGGAGCTGTTTTTT.

This clonotype has just a few counts. The chain carries TRBV7-8 and TRBJ2-7; D might be TRBD2 (5 bases). Per the germline V gene, CDR1 is SGHVS and CDR2 is FQNEAQ. V lost 0 bases and J lost 2, with 14 bases in between. This CDR3 is built from 16 residues. Here the CDR3 DNA reads TGTGCCAGCAGCTTAGCACTAGACCCGAGAGCCTACGAGCAGTACTTC. This sequence encodes CASSLALDPRAYEQYF.

In this sample, this clonotype turned up a few times. The chain carries TRBV28 and TRBJ2-7; D call uncertain. The CDR3 extends over 15 amino acids. V gave up 10 bases and J gave up 1 base, with 20 bases separating them. Germline lookup yields CDR1 MDHEN and CDR2 SYDVKM. The CDR3 nucleotides are TGTGCCACCTCCCCCCATAGGATCAAATCCTACGAGCAGTACTTC. It is translated as CATSPHRIKSYEQYF.

This clonotype was detected ten times or more. The chain recombines TRBV4-1 with TRBJ1-2; D possibly corresponds to TRBD1 (5 bases). V was cut by 4 bases and J by 6 bases, with 18 bases left in between. The germline V gene encodes CDR1 MGHRA and CDR2 YSYEKL. The CDR3 length is 15 residues. The CDR3 DNA reads as TGCGCCAGCAGCCGAGGGAGGGGTTGGGGTGATGGCTACACCTTC. Its translation is CASSRGRGWGDGYTF.

In the case of this clonotype: This clone may be a read error of a much larger clone one base away. This chain uses TRBV27 with TRBJ1-4; unclear D gene. With 11 bases removed from V and 6 bases from J, the gap between germline ends came to 16 bases. The CDR3 is made up of 13 amino acids. Germline V gives CDR1 MNHEY, CDR2 SMNVEV (reference sequence). The CDR3 loop is CAPRGMADEKLFF. DNA of the CDR3: TGTGCCCCCAGAGGAATGGCGGATGAAAAACTGTTTTTT. The full variable domain, completed using reference TRBV27 and TRBJ1-4, is EAQVTQNPRYLITVTGKKLTVTCSQNMNHEYMSWYRQDPGLGLRQIYYSMNVEVTDKGDVPEGYKVSRKEKRNFPLILESPSPNQTSLYFCAPRGMADEKLFFGSGTQLSVL.

V is TRBV9 and J is TRBJ1-4, with 8 bases lining up with TRBD1. The CDR3 loop spans 14 amino acids. Germline-derived CDR1 and CDR2 are SGDLS and YYNGEE. J lost 8 bases, V lost 0 bases, and 3 bases had no gene match. In nucleotides, the CDR3 is TGTGCCAGCAGCGTAGGGACAGGGTACGAAAAACTGTTTTTT. The encoded protein is CASSVGTGYEKLFF.

This chain links TRBV7-6 with TRBJ1-6, with no clear D. Germline V gene data show CDR1 as SGHVS and CDR2 as FNYEAQ. Trimming cost V 1 base and J 7 bases, with 11 bases left between them. The CDR3 covers 15 residues. The CDR3 DNA is TGTGCCAGCAGCTTAGGAGTCGGGGAAAATTCACCCCTCCACTTT. Translating gives CASSLGVGENSPLHF.

This clonotype has ten or more counts. The gene calls are TRBV2 and TRBJ2-4, with D maybe TRBD2 (6 bases). The CDR3 is made up of 13 amino acids. Deletions cut 6 bases from V and 7 bases from J, with 13 bases between. From germline, CDR1 is SNHLY and CDR2 FYNNEI. The CDR3 sequence: CASSPAGENIQYF. The CDR3 bases are TGTGCCAGCAGCCCAGCGGGCGAGAACATTCAGTACTTC.

The J gene is TRBJ2-7, the V gene TRBV24-1, with D possibly TRBD1 on 6 matching bases. The CDR3 is 12 residues long. CDR1 and CDR2 (germline): KGHDR, SFDVKD. Deletions cut 7 bases from V and 2 bases from J, with 8 bases between. CDR3 residues: CATRDSPYEQYF. The CDR3 region has the DNA TGTGCCACCAGGGACAGCCCCTACGAGCAGTACTTC.

This clonotype came up many times. The chain joins TRBV29-1 to TRBJ2-1, with D perhaps matching TRBD1 or TRBD2 (5 bases each). Germline CDR1 is SQVTM and CDR2 is ANQGSEA. The CDR3 totals 12 residues. The CDR3 nucleotides read TGCAGTGACGGGGCCCCCTACAATGAGCAGTTCTTC. Protein product: CSDGAPYNEQFF.

The chain recombines TRBV28 with TRBJ1-5; TRBD1 agrees at 9 bases. Germline V gene lookup returns CDR1 MDHEN and CDR2 SYDVKM. This CDR3 comprises 15 residues. V was clipped by 6 bases and J by 5 bases; unmatched bases: 8. The CDR3 is CASRPPDRGHQPQHF. The CDR3 DNA follows: TGTGCCAGCAGACCCCCGGACAGGGGCCATCAGCCCCAGCATTTT.

About this clonotype: A read error may explain this, as a much larger clone is one base away. CDR3 sequence: CASTEINSGTNVLTF. CDR3 DNA: TGTGCCAGTACTGAGATCAACTCTGGGACCAACGTCCTGACTTTC. This chain connects TRBV19 to TRBJ2-6, with D uncertain. Germline V gene data show CDR1 as LNHDA and CDR2 as SQIVND (reference sequence). This CDR3 has 15 amino acids.

This chain joins TRBV7-2 and TRBJ1-1; no clear D gene. Trimming left V 2 bases short and J 5 bases short, with 15 bases between. In germline, CDR1 is SGHTA, CDR2 FQGNSA. The CDR3 is made up of 15 amino acids. The CDR3 DNA sequence: TGTGCCAGCAGCTTACTCGACACCCAAGGAACTGAAGCTTTCTTT. Translation: CASSLLDTQGTEAFF.

This rearrangement joins TRBV6-4 to TRBJ1-1; no definite D call. The CDR3 sequence is 13 residues long. Between the trimmed V and J ends, which lost 4 bases and 1 base, there was a span of 7 bases. From germline, CDR1 is MRHNA and CDR2 SNTAGT. CDR3 DNA: TGTGCCAGCAGTGGAGGTACGAACACTGAAGCTTTCTTT. This translates into CASSGGTNTEAFF.

This clonotype has more than one count but fewer than ten. This rearrangement joins TRBV12-3 or TRBV12-4 to TRBJ2-3; 9 bases align to TRBD1. This CDR3 has 16 residues. With V trimmed by 6 bases and J by 4 bases, 11 bases remained unmatched. The chain's CDR3 is CASSLGQGGMADTQYF. The DNA for the CDR3 is TGTGCCAGCAGCTTGGGACAGGGAGGCATGGCAGATACGCAGTATTTT.

This clonotype showed up just a few times. The chain links TRBV5-6 to TRBJ2-5; a weak D match, TRBD2 (6 bases). The V and J ends lost 1 base and 7 bases respectively, with 20 bases between them. The CDR3 has 16 amino acids. Germline V gene sequence: CDR1 SGHDT, CDR2 YYEEEE. CDR3 residues: CASSLLANSLGGTQYF. CDR3 DNA: TGTGCCAGCAGCTTGTTAGCGAACTCACTGGGGGGGACCCAGTACTTC.

This clonotype was recorded many times. This chain connects TRBV9 to TRBJ2-7; TRBD1 agrees at 9 bases. With V trimmed by 3 bases and J by 3 bases, 1 base remained unmatched. Germline V gene lookup returns CDR1 SGDLS and CDR2 YYNGEE. The CDR3 contains 13 residues. CDR3 DNA sequence: TGTGCCAGCAGCGAGGGACAGGGCTACGAGCAGTACTTC. Its protein is CASSEGQGYEQYF.